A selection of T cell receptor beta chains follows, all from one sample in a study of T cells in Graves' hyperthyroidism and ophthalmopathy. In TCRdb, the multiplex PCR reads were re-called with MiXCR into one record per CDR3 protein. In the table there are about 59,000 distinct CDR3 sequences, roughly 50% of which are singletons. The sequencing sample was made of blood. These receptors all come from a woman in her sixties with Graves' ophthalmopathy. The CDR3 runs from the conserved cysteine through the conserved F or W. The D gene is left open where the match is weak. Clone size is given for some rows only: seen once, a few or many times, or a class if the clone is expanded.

CDR3nt: TGTGCCAGCAGTTACTCCGTGGCGGAGTACGAGCAGTACTTC; CDR3aa: CASSYSVAEYEQYF; abundance: many; j_gene: TRBJ2-7; v_gene: TRBV6-2/TRBV6-3; d_gene: NA
CDR3nt: TGTGCCAGCAGTGAAGCAGGGGACGAGCAGTACTTC; CDR3aa: CASSEAGDEQYF; abundance: many; j_gene: TRBJ2-7; v_gene: TRBV6-1; d_gene: NA
CDR3nt: TGCAGCGCCAGGGACAGGGGGAACGAGCAGTACTTC; CDR3aa: CSARDRGNEQYF; abundance: NA; j_gene: TRBJ2-7; v_gene: TRBV20-1; d_gene: TRBD1
CDR3nt: TGTGCCAGCAGCGTGTCGACAGGGGGTAGCACTGAAGCTTTCTTT; CDR3aa: CASSVSTGGSTEAFF; abundance: many; j_gene: TRBJ1-1; v_gene: TRBV9; d_gene: TRBD1
CDR3nt: TGCGCCAGCAGCTTGGATTGGGCGGGGGGGCGCGAGCAGTACTTC; CDR3aa: CASSLDWAGGREQYF; abundance: many; j_gene: TRBJ2-7; v_gene: TRBV5-1; d_gene: TRBD2
CDR3nt: TGTGCCGGCAGTTTGGGTATGAAGCAGTTCTTC; CDR3aa: CAGSLGMKQFF; abundance: NA; j_gene: TRBJ2-1; v_gene: TRBV5-8; d_gene: NA
CDR3nt: TGTGCTAGCAGCTTAAGCGGGGTTACTGAGCAGTTCTTC; CDR3aa: CASSLSGVTEQFF; abundance: NA; j_gene: TRBJ2-1; v_gene: TRBV7-7; d_gene: TRBD2
CDR3nt: TGTGCCAGCAGACGTTACAATGAGCAGTTCTTC; CDR3aa: CASRRYNEQFF; abundance: once; j_gene: TRBJ2-1; v_gene: TRBV7-9; d_gene: NA
CDR3nt: TGTGCCAGCAGCCCCTCCGCTCAGGGCAGGTACAATGAGCAGTTCTTC; CDR3aa: CASSPSAQGRYNEQFF; abundance: NA; j_gene: TRBJ2-1; v_gene: TRBV7-6; d_gene: NA
CDR3nt: TGTGCCAGCAGAGAGACGGAAAAAGAATATTTT; CDR3aa: CASRETEKEYF; abundance: many; j_gene: TRBJ1-3; v_gene: TRBV12-3/TRBV12-4; d_gene: NA
CDR3nt: TGTGCCAGCAGCCATATAGGTCCCGGAAACACCATATATTTT; CDR3aa: CASSHIGPGNTIYF; abundance: many; j_gene: TRBJ1-3; v_gene: TRBV4-2; d_gene: NA
CDR3nt: TGTGCCAGCAGTGAACCGGAGGGCGGCTGTGGCTACACCTTC; CDR3aa: CASSEPEGGCGYTF; abundance: NA; j_gene: TRBJ1-2; v_gene: TRBV6-5; d_gene: NA
CDR3nt: TGCAGCGTTGAGACCGGGGTATCCTACAATGAGCAGTTCTTC; CDR3aa: CSVETGVSYNEQFF; abundance: medium-sized; j_gene: TRBJ2-1; v_gene: TRBV29-1; d_gene: NA
CDR3nt: TGCGCCAGCAGCGGTATTCCGCGCGGGAGGGCCTTCAATGAGCAGTTCTTC; CDR3aa: CASSGIPRGRAFNEQFF; abundance: many; j_gene: TRBJ2-1; v_gene: TRBV5-1; d_gene: TRBD2
CDR3nt: TGCAGTGCTGGGGACAGGGACACTGAAGCTTTCTTT; CDR3aa: CSAGDRDTEAFF; abundance: NA; j_gene: TRBJ1-1; v_gene: TRBV20-1; d_gene: TRBD1
CDR3nt: TGTGCCAGCAGCTTCCTGGGGGCGGTGGAGCAGTACTTC; CDR3aa: CASSFLGAVEQYF; abundance: many; j_gene: TRBJ2-7; v_gene: TRBV5-6; d_gene: NA
CDR3nt: TGTGCCTTTCCAGGGACAGATACGCAGTACTTT; CDR3aa: CAFPGTDTQYF; abundance: NA; j_gene: TRBJ2-3; v_gene: TRBV14; d_gene: TRBD1
CDR3nt: TGTGCCAGCAGCGTAGTGGGCGGAGCCACAGATACGCAGTATTTT; CDR3aa: CASSVVGGATDTQYF; abundance: many; j_gene: TRBJ2-3; v_gene: TRBV9; d_gene: NA
CDR3nt: TGTGCCAGCAACTACCCGGGACAGGGGACCGGCTCCTACAATGAGCAGTTCTTC; CDR3aa: CASNYPGQGTGSYNEQFF; abundance: NA; j_gene: TRBJ2-1; v_gene: TRBV2; d_gene: TRBD1
CDR3nt: TGTGCCAGCAGCCTTACAGGCAATTTGTACCAAGAGACCCAGTACTTC; CDR3aa: CASSLTGNLYQETQYF; abundance: few; j_gene: TRBJ2-5; v_gene: TRBV28; d_gene: NA
CDR3nt: TGTGCCAGCAGCGTAGCGGGGGCCAATCAGCCCCAGCATTTT; CDR3aa: CASSVAGANQPQHF; abundance: NA; j_gene: TRBJ1-5; v_gene: TRBV9; d_gene: NA
CDR3nt: TGTGCCAGCAGGACCCAGGGGTACAACTATGGCTACACCTTC; CDR3aa: CASRTQGYNYGYTF; abundance: many; j_gene: TRBJ1-2; v_gene: TRBV5-4; d_gene: NA
CDR3nt: TGTGCCAGCAGCTTAGGGACGGCAGGAGGGACCCAGTACTTC; CDR3aa: CASSLGTAGGTQYF; abundance: many; j_gene: TRBJ2-5; v_gene: TRBV11-2; d_gene: NA
CDR3nt: TGCGCCAGCAGCGCTAGCGGGAGTTCCTACAATGAGCAGTTCTTC; CDR3aa: CASSASGSSYNEQFF; abundance: NA; j_gene: TRBJ2-1; v_gene: TRBV5-1; d_gene: TRBD2
CDR3nt: TGTGCCAGCAGTTTAGGCGTTCTCTACACTGAAGCTTTCTTT; CDR3aa: CASSLGVLYTEAFF; abundance: many; j_gene: TRBJ1-1; v_gene: TRBV28; d_gene: NA
CDR3nt: TGTGCCAGCAGCTTAGGACTAGCGGGAGCCCCAGATACGCAGTATTTT; CDR3aa: CASSLGLAGAPDTQYF; abundance: NA; j_gene: TRBJ2-3; v_gene: TRBV12-3/TRBV12-4; d_gene: TRBD2
CDR3nt: TGTGCCAGCAGCTACCCCCAAACTGACAGGTACCAAGAGACCCAGTACTTC; CDR3aa: CASSYPQTDRYQETQYF; abundance: many; j_gene: TRBJ2-5; v_gene: TRBV7-9; d_gene: NA
CDR3nt: TGTGCCACCAGTGATTTGGGAGAGACCCAGTACTTC; CDR3aa: CATSDLGETQYF; abundance: NA; j_gene: TRBJ2-5; v_gene: TRBV24-1; d_gene: NA
CDR3nt: TGTGCCAGCAGCTTGTGGGGGGGACGTCAAGTGAGACAGCCCCAGCATTTT; CDR3aa: CASSLWGGRQVRQPQHF; abundance: many; j_gene: TRBJ1-5; v_gene: TRBV5-6; d_gene: NA
CDR3nt: TGTGCCAGCAGCAAATCGCCAGGGTCCAAAAACATTCAGTACTTC; CDR3aa: CASSKSPGSKNIQYF; abundance: NA; j_gene: TRBJ2-4; v_gene: TRBV5-6; d_gene: NA
CDR3nt: TGTGCCAGTAGTATAGCACAGGGAGAGCGTCAGCCCCAGCATTTT; CDR3aa: CASSIAQGERQPQHF; abundance: many; j_gene: TRBJ1-5; v_gene: TRBV19; d_gene: NA
CDR3nt: TGTGCCAGCAGCTTGGGTCCCCTAGCGGGAAGTGGGGAGCTGTTTTTT; CDR3aa: CASSLGPLAGSGELFF; abundance: many; j_gene: TRBJ2-2; v_gene: TRBV11-3; d_gene: TRBD2
CDR3nt: TGCGCCAGCAGGGAGAGTGGGGGATCCACTGAAGCTTTCTTT; CDR3aa: CASRESGGSTEAFF; abundance: many; j_gene: TRBJ1-1; v_gene: TRBV10-2; d_gene: NA
CDR3nt: TGCAGTGCTAGGTTGGCCGGCACTGGAAACACTGAAGCTTTCTTT; CDR3aa: CSARLAGTGNTEAFF; abundance: once; j_gene: TRBJ1-1; v_gene: TRBV20-1; d_gene: NA
CDR3nt: TGTGCCAGCAGCTCGACTAGCGGGGGGGCCTCAGATACGCAGTATTTT; CDR3aa: CASSSTSGGASDTQYF; abundance: NA; j_gene: TRBJ2-3; v_gene: TRBV7-9; d_gene: TRBD2
CDR3nt: TGCAGTGCTGCTGCCCAGGTCGGGACTAGCGCAACCTACGAGCAGTACTTC; CDR3aa: CSAAAQVGTSATYEQYF; abundance: once; j_gene: TRBJ2-7; v_gene: TRBV20-1; d_gene: TRBD2
CDR3nt: TGCAGCGTGGAAGGGCTGTGCTCTGGGGCCAACGTCCTGACTTTC; CDR3aa: CSVEGLCSGANVLTF; abundance: NA; j_gene: TRBJ2-6; v_gene: TRBV29-1; d_gene: NA
CDR3nt: TGTGCCAGTAGTGATAATAGCAATCAGCCCCAGCATTTT; CDR3aa: CASSDNSNQPQHF; abundance: medium-sized; j_gene: TRBJ1-5; v_gene: TRBV19; d_gene: NA
CDR3nt: TGTGCCAGCAGCTTAGAGGGGGGTGGCACAGATACGCAGTATTTT; CDR3aa: CASSLEGGGTDTQYF; abundance: once; j_gene: TRBJ2-3; v_gene: TRBV7-2; d_gene: NA
CDR3nt: TGCAGTGCTAGGGGGGACAGCCTGATGCACTATGGCTACACCTTC; CDR3aa: CSARGDSLMHYGYTF; abundance: once; j_gene: TRBJ1-2; v_gene: TRBV20-1; d_gene: TRBD1
CDR3nt: TGTGCCAGCAGTCTTACCGGGACTAGCCCGCTGGGTGAGCAGTTCTTC; CDR3aa: CASSLTGTSPLGEQFF; abundance: NA; j_gene: TRBJ2-1; v_gene: TRBV3-1; d_gene: TRBD2